This TCR beta chain was recorded in a study of blood T cell repertoires in COVID-19 (dated by TCRdb to 2018 to 2020). Describing the broader study: Collaborator samples came from the United States, Italy and Spain and covered acute and convalescent phases of COVID-19. The prospective study material was composed of cDNA or gDNA derived from T cells, B-cell-depleted T cells, or PBMCs. Subjects who had been exposed to COVID-19, were actively infected with it, or had recovered from it provided the deeply sampled blood TCRbeta repertoires that made up the dataset. The repertoires were made available in a free public database intended to serve as a resource for research on the immune response to SARS-CoV-2. Samples came from the ongoing ImmuneRACE study (first 160 participants) plus 1,254 subjects from 6 global collaborators. The sample metadata nearly always contained a de-identified subject ID, COVID-19 status, age in years and sex. Where available, HLA class I and class II types were obtained from metadata supplied by the sample provider rather than from assay-based typing. Broad study findings and their caveats: The quantity of clinical and demographic metadata differed by source and by participant and was supplied without curation.

Including the terminal cysteine and phenylalanine, the CDR3 comprises 13 residues. The sequence is cut down to CDR3 DNA, 39 bases in frame from base 1. The germline V gene (reference sequence) provides CDR1 SGHKS and CDR2 YYEKEE. Trimming removed 3 bases from V and 11 bases from J, leaving 15 bases between the germline ends. The immunoSEQ Assay, a bias-controlled multiplex PCR, was used to amplify TCRbeta CDR3 regions from genomic DNA. Per the authors' processing: The number of nucleated cells in each sample was estimated from the amplification of reference gene primers within the assay. Sequence reads were collapsed and filtered to measure the absolute abundance of every unique TCRbeta CDR3 rearrangement. Productive Simpson clonality was computed per sample as the square root of Simpson's diversity index over productive rearrangements. TCRdb mirrors the immuneACCESS table, restricted to in-frame sequences. Some clones are absent from its copies; in checked studies, under half trace to an unresolved V gene, and the reason for the others is unknown. That table furnishes V, J and clone size, whereas the DNA furnished D and trimming. The sample data list about 240,000 clones, and 85% to 90% of these were observed just once. The top ten hold around 7.3% of the sample.

Worth noting for this clone: This clone's antigen is unknown. Base qualities are not at hand, and no much larger clone is one base apart.

Collaborating institutions collected whole blood in K2EDTA tubes following their own protocols. Collaborator samples were shipped for TCRbeta analysis as frozen whole blood, isolated PBMCs, or DNA extracted from either sample type. The clonotype comes from an older woman with active or convalescent COVID-19. Sequenced material: peripheral blood. The chain is assembled from TRBV5-5 and TRBJ2-4; 6 matching bases give a weak D call of TRBD2. CDR3 region: CASSSGRTNFQYF. DNA sequence: TGTGCCAGCAGCTCGGGACGGACTAATTTTCAGTACTTC.